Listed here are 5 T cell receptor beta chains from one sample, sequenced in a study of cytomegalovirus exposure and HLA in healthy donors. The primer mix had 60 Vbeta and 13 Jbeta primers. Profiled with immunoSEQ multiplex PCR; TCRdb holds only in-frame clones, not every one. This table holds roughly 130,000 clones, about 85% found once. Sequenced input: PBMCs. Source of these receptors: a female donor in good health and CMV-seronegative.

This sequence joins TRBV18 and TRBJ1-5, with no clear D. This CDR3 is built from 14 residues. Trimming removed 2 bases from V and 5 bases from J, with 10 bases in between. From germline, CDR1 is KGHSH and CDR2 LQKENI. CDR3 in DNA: TGTGCCAGCTCACCATCGGGAGATGATCAGCCCCAGCATTTT. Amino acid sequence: CASSPSGDDQPQHF.

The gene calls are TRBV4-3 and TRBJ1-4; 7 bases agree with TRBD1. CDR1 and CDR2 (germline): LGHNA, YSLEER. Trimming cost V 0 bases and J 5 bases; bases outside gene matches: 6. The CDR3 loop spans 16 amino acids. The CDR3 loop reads CASSQDPGTANEKLFF. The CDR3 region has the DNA TGCGCCAGCAGCCAAGATCCCGGGACAGCGAATGAAAAACTGTTTTTT.

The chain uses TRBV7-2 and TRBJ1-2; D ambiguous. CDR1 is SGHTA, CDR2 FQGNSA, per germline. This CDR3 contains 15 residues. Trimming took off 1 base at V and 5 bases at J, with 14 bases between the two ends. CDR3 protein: CASSLVAEGAYGYTF. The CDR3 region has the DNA TGTGCCAGCAGCTTAGTGGCAGAAGGAGCATATGGCTACACCTTC.

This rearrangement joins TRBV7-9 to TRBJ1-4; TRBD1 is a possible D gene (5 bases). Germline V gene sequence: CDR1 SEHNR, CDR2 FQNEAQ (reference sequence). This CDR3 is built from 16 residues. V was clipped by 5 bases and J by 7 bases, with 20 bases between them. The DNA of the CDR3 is TGTGCCAGCAGCCCGCGGCCGGGGGGGAAGGGTGAAAAACTGTTTTTT. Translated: CASSPRPGGKGEKLFF.

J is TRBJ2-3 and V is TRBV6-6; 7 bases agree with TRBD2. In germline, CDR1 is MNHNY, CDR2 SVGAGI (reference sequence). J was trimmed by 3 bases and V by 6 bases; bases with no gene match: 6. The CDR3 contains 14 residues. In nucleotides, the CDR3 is TGTGCCAGCAGCCGCGAGGGACTAACAGATACGCAGTATTTT. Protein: CASSREGLTDTQYF.